The source of this TCR beta chain is a study of PD-L1 blockade in urothelial cancer. Study in general: Study patients had been treated with 0 to 3 previous chemotherapy regimens. It was at 3 weeks (second dose) and 6 weeks after treatment start that blood was analyzed. Broader study findings: Patients with below-median pretreatment blood clonality survived longer.

With V trimmed by 9 bases and J by 1 base, 6 bases remained unmatched. CDR1 is MNHNY and CDR2 is SVGAGI in the germline V gene (reference sequence). This CDR3 region has 14 residues. TCRdb's table, derived via immunoSEQ multiplex PCR, lists solely in-frame clones and lacks some. The sample carries approximately 70,000 clones, approximately 88% recorded once. Concerning this clone itself: Its specificity is not known.

Sequencing was performed on PBMCs, taken around atezolizumab (anti-PD-L1) treatment. V usage is TRBV6-6 and J usage is TRBJ2-7; 10 bases agree with TRBD2. The origin of this receptor is a man aged 55 to 70 with urothelial cancer. The CDR3 here is CASTGTSVSYEQYF. CDR3 bases: TGTGCCAGTACCGGGACTAGCGTATCCTACGAGCAGTACTTC.